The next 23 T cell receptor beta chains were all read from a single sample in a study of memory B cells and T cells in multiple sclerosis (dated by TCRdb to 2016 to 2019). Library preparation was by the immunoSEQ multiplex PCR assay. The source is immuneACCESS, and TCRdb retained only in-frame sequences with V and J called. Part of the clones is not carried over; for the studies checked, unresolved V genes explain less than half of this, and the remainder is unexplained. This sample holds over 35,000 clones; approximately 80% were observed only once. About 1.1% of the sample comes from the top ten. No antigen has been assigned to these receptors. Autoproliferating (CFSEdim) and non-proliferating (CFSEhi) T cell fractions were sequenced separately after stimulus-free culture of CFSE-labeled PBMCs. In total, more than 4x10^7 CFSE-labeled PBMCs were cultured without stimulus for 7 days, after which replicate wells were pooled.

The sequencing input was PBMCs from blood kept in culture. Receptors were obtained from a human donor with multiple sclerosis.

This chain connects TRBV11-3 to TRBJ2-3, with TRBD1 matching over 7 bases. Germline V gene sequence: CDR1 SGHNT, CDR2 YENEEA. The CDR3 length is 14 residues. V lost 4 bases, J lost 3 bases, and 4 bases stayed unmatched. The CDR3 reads CASSSRGMTDTQYF. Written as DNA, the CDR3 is TGTGCCAGCAGCTCCAGGGGGATGACAGATACGCAGTATTTT.

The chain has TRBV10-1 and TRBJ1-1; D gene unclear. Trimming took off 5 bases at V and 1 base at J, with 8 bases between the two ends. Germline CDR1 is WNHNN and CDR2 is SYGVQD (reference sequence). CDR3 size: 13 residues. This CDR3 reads CASSWDPNTEAFF. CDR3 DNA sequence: TGCGCCAGCAGTTGGGATCCGAACACTGAAGCTTTCTTT.

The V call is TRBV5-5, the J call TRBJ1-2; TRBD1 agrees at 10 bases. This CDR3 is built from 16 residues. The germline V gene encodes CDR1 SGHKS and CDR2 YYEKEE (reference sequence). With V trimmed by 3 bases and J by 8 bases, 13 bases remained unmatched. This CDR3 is CASSSRIGTGVVGYTF. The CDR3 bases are TGTGCCAGCAGCTCTCGAATCGGGACAGGGGTTGTGGGCTACACCTTC. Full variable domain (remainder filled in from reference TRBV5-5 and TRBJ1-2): DAGVTQSPTHLIKTRGQQVTLRCSPISGHKSVSWYQQVLGQGPQFIFQYYEKEERGRGNFPDRFSARQFPNYSSELNVNALLLGDSALYLCASSSRIGTGVVGYTFGSGTRLTVV.

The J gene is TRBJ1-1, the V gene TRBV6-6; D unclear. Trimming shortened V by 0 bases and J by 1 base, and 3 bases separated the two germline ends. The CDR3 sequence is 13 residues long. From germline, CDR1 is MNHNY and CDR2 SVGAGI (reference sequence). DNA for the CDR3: TGTGCCAGCAGTTACTCAGAGAACACTGAAGCTTTCTTT. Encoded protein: CASSYSENTEAFF.

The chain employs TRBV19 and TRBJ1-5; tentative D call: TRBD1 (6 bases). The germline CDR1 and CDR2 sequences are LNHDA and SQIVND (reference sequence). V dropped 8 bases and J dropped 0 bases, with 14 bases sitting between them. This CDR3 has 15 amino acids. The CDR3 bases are TGTGCCAGTCAATTAACAGGGTATAGCAATCAGCCCCAGCATTTT. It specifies CASQLTGYSNQPQHF.

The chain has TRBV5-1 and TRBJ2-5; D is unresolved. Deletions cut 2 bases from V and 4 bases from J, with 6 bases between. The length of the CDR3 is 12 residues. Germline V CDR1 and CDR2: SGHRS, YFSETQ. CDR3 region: CASSLNGETQYF. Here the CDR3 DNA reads TGCGCCAGCAGCTTAAATGGAGAGACCCAGTACTTC.

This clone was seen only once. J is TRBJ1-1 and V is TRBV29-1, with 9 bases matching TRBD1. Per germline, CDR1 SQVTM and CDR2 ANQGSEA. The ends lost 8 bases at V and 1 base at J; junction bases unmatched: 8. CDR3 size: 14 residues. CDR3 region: CSTLQGARNTEAFF. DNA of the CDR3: TGCAGCACATTACAGGGGGCGAGGAACACTGAAGCTTTCTTT. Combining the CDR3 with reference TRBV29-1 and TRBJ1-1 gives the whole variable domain SAVISQKPSRDICQRGTSLTIQCQVDSQVTMMFWYRQQPGQSLTLIATANQGSEATYESGFVIDKFPISRPNLTFSTLTVSNMSPEDSSIYLCSTLQGARNTEAFFGQGTRLTVV.

The CDR3 nucleotides read TGTGCCAGCATGGAGGGAAGGAGCTATGGCTACACCTTC. Translated: CASMEGRSYGYTF. The rearrangement links TRBV6-1 to TRBJ1-2; D unclear. Germline V gene data show CDR1 as MNHNS and CDR2 as SASEGT. V was shortened by 7 bases and J by 4 bases, with 13 bases between the two germline ends. The CDR3 covers 13 residues.

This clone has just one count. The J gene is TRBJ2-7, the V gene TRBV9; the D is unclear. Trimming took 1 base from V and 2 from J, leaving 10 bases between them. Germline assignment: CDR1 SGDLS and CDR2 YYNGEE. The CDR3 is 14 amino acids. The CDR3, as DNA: TGTGCCAGCAGCGTAAGGTACGAAACCTACGAGCAGTACTTC. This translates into CASSVRYETYEQYF.

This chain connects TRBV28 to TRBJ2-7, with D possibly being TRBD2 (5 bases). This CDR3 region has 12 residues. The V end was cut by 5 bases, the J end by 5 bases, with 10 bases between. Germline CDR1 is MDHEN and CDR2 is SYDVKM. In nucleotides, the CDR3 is TGTGCCAGCAGTGACCCACTAGACGAGCAGTACTTC. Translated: CASSDPLDEQYF.

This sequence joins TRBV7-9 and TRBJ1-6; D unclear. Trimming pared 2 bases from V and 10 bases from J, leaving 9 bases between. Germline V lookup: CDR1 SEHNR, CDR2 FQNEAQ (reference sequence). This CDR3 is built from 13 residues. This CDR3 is CASSLNTLSPLHF. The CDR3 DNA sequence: TGTGCCAGCAGCTTAAATACCTTATCACCCCTCCACTTT.

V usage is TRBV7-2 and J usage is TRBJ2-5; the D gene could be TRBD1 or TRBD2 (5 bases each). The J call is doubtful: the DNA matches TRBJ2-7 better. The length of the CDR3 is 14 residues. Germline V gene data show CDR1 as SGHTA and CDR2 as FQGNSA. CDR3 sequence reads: CASSPGTPRYEQYF. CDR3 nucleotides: TGTGCCAGCAGCCCTGGGACGCCGCGGTACGAGCAGTACTTC.

For the CDR3, the DNA is TGTGCCAGCAGCTTGGTCAGGGAAGGGCCGAACACTGAAGCTTTCTTT. Residues: CASSLVREGPNTEAFF. V and J are TRBV5-4 and TRBJ1-1; D perhaps matches TRBD1 (5 bases). The V gene lost 0 bases and the J gene lost 1 base, with 13 bases spanning the gap. CDR1 is SGHNT, CDR2 YYREEE, per germline (reference sequence). The length of the CDR3 is 16 residues.

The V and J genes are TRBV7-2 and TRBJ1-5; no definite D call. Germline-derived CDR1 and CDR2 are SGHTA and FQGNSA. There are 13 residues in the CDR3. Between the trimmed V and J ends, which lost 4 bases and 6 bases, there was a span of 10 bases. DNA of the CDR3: TGTGCCAGCAGCTCCCAGGCGGCTCAGCCCCAGCATTTT. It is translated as CASSSQAAQPQHF.

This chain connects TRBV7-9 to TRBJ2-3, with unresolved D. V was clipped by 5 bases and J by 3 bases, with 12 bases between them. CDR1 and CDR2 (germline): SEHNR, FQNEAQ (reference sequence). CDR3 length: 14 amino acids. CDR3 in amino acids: CASSPTPRTDTQYF. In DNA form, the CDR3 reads TGTGCCAGCAGCCCGACACCCAGGACAGATACGCAGTATTTT.

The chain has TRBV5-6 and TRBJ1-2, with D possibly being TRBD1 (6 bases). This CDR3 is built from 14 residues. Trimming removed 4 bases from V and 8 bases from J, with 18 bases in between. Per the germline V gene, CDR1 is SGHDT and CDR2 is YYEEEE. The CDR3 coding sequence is TGTGCCAGCAGCCCGATAGGGGGGGATAGCGGCTACACCTTC. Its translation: CASSPIGGDSGYTF. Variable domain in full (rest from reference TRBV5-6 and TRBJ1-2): DAGVTQSPTHLIKTRGQQVTLRCSPKSGHDTVSWYQQALGQGPQFIFQYYEEEERQRGNFPDRFSGHQFPNYSSELNVNALLLGDSALYLCASSPIGGDSGYTFGSGTRLTVV.

The CDR3 protein is CASSLLGVQETQYF. The CDR3 bases are TGTGCCAGCAGCTTGTTGGGGGTCCAAGAGACCCAGTACTTC. The gene calls are TRBV5-4 and TRBJ2-5; D may correspond to TRBD1 or TRBD2 (5 bases each). Trimming took 1 base from V and 1 from J, leaving 8 bases between them. This CDR3 contains 14 residues. Germline-derived CDR1 and CDR2 are SGHNT and YYREEE (reference sequence).

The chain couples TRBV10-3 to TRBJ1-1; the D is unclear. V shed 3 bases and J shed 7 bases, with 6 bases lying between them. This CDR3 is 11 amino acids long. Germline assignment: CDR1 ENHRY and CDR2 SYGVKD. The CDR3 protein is CAISEGFEAFF. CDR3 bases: TGTGCCATCAGTGAAGGATTTGAAGCTTTCTTT.

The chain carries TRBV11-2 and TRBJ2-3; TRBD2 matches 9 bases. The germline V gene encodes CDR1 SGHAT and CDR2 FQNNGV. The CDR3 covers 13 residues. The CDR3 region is CVTLAGTTDTQYF. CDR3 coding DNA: TGTGTCACCCTAGCGGGGACCACAGATACGCAGTATTTT.

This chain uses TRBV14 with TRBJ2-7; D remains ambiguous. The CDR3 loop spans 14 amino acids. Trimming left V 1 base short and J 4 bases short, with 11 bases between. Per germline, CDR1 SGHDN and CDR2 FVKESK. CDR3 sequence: CASSQGSGLYEQYF. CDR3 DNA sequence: TGTGCCAGCAGCCAAGGGTCAGGTTTGTACGAGCAGTACTTC.

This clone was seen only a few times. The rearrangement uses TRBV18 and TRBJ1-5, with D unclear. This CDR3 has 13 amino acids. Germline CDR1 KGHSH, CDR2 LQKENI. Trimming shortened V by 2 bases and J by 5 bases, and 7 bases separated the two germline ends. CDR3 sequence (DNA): TGTGCCAGCTCACCAGGGGTTGATCAGCCCCAGCATTTT. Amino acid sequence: CASSPGVDQPQHF.

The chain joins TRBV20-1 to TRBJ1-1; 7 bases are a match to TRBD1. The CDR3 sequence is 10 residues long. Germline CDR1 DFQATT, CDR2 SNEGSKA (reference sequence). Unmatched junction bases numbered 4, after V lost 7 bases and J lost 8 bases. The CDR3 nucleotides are TGCAGTGGAGAGACAGGGGAAGCTTTCTTT. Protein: CSGETGEAFF.

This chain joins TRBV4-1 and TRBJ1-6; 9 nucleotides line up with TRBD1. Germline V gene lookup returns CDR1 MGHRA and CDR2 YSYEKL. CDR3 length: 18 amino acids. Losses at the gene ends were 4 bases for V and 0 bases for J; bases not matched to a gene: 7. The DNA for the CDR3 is TGCGCCAGCAGCCTAACGGGACAGGGCCTCTCCTATAATTCACCCCTCCACTTT. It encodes CASSLTGQGLSYNSPLHF.